The next 21 T cell receptor beta chains were all read from a single sample in a study of CXCR3-negative and CXCR3-positive naive CD8 T cells. The TRB libraries of cDNA were built by UMI-labeled 5' RACE. TCRdb reprocessed the 5' RACE reads and stores each CDR3 protein as one record, lacking DNA. This listing includes 43,000 or so distinct CDR3 sequences. Sequencing was done on a sample of naive CXCR3- CD8+ T cells from blood. Documented subset: CD45RO-CCR7+CD27+CD95- naive CD8+ T cells lacking CXCR3 (TNR3-). Receptors originate from a human donor in good health. Some clones in this sample may be carry-over from other donors' samples.

The chain recombines TRBV6-2 or TRBV6-3 with TRBJ2-3; TCRdb picks TRBD2, but there is no DNA to check that call. The CDR3 has 11 residues. Germline values: CDR1 MNHEY, CDR2 SVGEGT. CDR3 in amino acids: CASSYGLAQYF.

This chain uses TRBV7-9 with TRBJ2-3; TCRdb's D call of TRBD2 is untestable without DNA. Looked up from germline, CDR1 is SEHNR and CDR2 is FQNEAQ (reference sequence). This CDR3 region has 18 residues. The chain's CDR3 is CASSLSSTSGSLTDTQYF.

V gene TRBV6-1 combines with J gene TRBJ1-1; TCRdb picks TRBD1, but there is no DNA to check that call. Per germline, CDR1 MNHNS and CDR2 SASEGT. The CDR3 loop spans 14 amino acids. CDR3 loop: CASRLPGQNTEAFF.

The chain uses TRBV27 and TRBJ1-2; TCRdb's D gene call, TRBD1, goes unchecked for lack of DNA. Germline V lookup: CDR1 MNHEY, CDR2 SMNVEV (reference sequence). The CDR3 is 13 amino acids. CDR3: CASSLGQFYGYTF.

This chain links TRBV5-1 with TRBJ2-2; TCRdb selects TRBD1, and the lack of DNA leaves this call unchecked. The germline CDR1 and CDR2 sequences are SGHRS and YFSETQ. CDR3 size: 15 residues. The CDR3 reads CASRPRDRDTGELFF.

The V gene is TRBV6-5, the J gene TRBJ2-7; TCRdb proposes TRBD1, but this gene call is untestable without DNA. This CDR3 spans 15 amino acids. Looked up from germline, CDR1 is MNHEY and CDR2 is SVGAGI. CDR3: CASSYYGSGGAEQYF.

The chain joins TRBV14 to TRBJ2-5; with no DNA, the TCRdb D assignment of TRBD1 cannot be verified. This CDR3 spans 14 amino acids. CDR1 is SGHDN and CDR2 is FVKESK in the germline V gene. CDR3: CASSQVSRGVTQYF.

This chain connects TRBV6-2 or TRBV6-3 to TRBJ2-7. The germline V gene has CDR1 MNHEY and CDR2 SVGEGT. This CDR3 spans 12 amino acids. The CDR3 protein is CASQDYSYEQYF.

V gene TRBV6-1 combines with J gene TRBJ2-7; TCRdb picks TRBD1, but there is no DNA to check that call. The CDR3 has 16 amino acids. Germline loops: CDR1 MNHNS, CDR2 SASEGT. CDR3 protein: CASSEAPGNGAYEQYF.

CDR3 residues: CASSAGGAYEQYF. V is TRBV5-5 and J is TRBJ2-7. The CDR3 runs to 13 residues. CDR1 and CDR2 (germline): SGHKS, YYEKEE (reference sequence).

The gene calls are TRBV12-3 or TRBV12-4 and TRBJ2-3. The CDR3 consists of 15 residues. CDR3 amino acids: CASSLLEISTDTQYF.

This rearrangement joins TRBV28 to TRBJ2-1. The CDR3 totals 12 residues. CDR1 is MDHEN and CDR2 is SYDVKM in the germline V gene. The CDR3 loop is CASSLDDNEQFF. The full variable domain, rest sourced from reference TRBV28 and TRBJ2-1, is DVKVTQSSRYLVKRTGEKVFLECVQDMDHENMFWYRQDPGLGLRLIYFSYDVKMKEKGDIPEGYSVSREKKERFSLILESASTNQTSMYLCASSLDDNEQFFGPGTRLTVL.

The rearrangement links TRBV4-3 to TRBJ2-1; as DNA is missing, the TRBD1 call by TCRdb cannot be tested. Germline-derived CDR1 and CDR2 are LGHNA and YSLEER. The CDR3 has 16 residues. The CDR3 loop is CASSQDPRAYFDEQFF.

The chain employs TRBV6-5 and TRBJ2-1. Germline values: CDR1 MNHEY, CDR2 SVGAGI. The length of the CDR3 is 16 residues. The CDR3 loop reads CASSYTGISSYNEQFF.

The chain combines TRBV12-3 or TRBV12-4 with TRBJ2-2; TCRdb reports TRBD2, a call that lacks DNA to check it against. The CDR3 contains 14 residues. This CDR3 is CASSGLMNTGELFF.

Here the CDR3 reads CASSLGTPRGEQYF. The chain combines TRBV5-4 with TRBJ2-7. Per the germline V gene, CDR1 is SGHNT and CDR2 is YYREEE (reference sequence). The CDR3 is 14 residues long.

The chain combines TRBV29-1 with TRBJ1-1. Germline lookup yields CDR1 SQVTM and CDR2 ANQGSEA. The CDR3 totals 15 residues. The CDR3 here is CSVEDQTEMNTEAFF.

V usage is TRBV6-6 and J usage is TRBJ1-1. This CDR3 has 15 residues. Germline V gene data show CDR1 as MNHNY and CDR2 as SVGAGI (reference sequence). CDR3 loop: CASSYSSVLNTEAFF.

V is TRBV6-5 and J is TRBJ2-2; TCRdb picks TRBD1, but there is no DNA to check that call. The CDR3 extends over 14 amino acids. Germline V gives CDR1 MNHEY, CDR2 SVGAGI. The chain's CDR3 is CASGGQGNTGELFF.

The chain has TRBV5-1 and TRBJ2-1; TCRdb lists TRBD1, though no DNA is available to test this call. There are 15 residues in the CDR3. Germline CDR1 is SGHRS and CDR2 is YFSETQ. This chain's CDR3 is CASSSGQEAYNEQFF.

V is TRBV7-8 and J is TRBJ2-5. The CDR3 length is 11 residues. Per germline, CDR1 SGHVS and CDR2 FQNEAQ. The CDR3 loop is CASMIGETQYF.